By frequency in the sample, the clone carrying this T cell receptor (beta chain) is medium-sized. Its target is not known. The CDR3 has 14 residues. Germline V gene data show CDR1 as SQVTM and CDR2 as ANQGSEA. The V and J ends lost 5 bases and 3 bases, in that order; junction bases with no gene match: 8. The sample belongs to a study of early T cells in non-severe SARS-CoV-2 infection. The wider study: Chains stayed unpaired after sequencing of bulk RNA from unsorted whole blood. Study observations and caveats: Using VDJdb, the matching emphasized anti-spike CD8 responses while missing private and CD4 specificities.

Unique molecular identifiers were attached to individual cDNA molecules. MiXCR was run by TCRdb on the 5' RACE reads, yielding one entry per CDR3 protein. The sample has about 29,000 distinct CDR3 sequences; around 6% are singletons. The rearrangement links TRBV29-1 to TRBJ2-7; TRBD2 matches 9 bases. The receptor was isolated from an adult who was a healthcare worker with PCR-confirmed SARS-CoV-2 infection or an uninfected control (not recorded which). The sequenced material came from whole blood. CDR3 coding DNA: TGCAGCGTTAGGGTAGCGGGGGACCTCTACGAGCAGTACTTC. Translation: CSVRVAGDLYEQYF.